A selection of T cell receptor beta chains follows, all from one sample in a study of T cell responses to AZD1222 COVID-19 vaccine. Profiled with immunoSEQ multiplex PCR; TCRdb holds only in-frame clones, not every one. This sample yields about 15,000 clones, of which over 60% are seen a single time; approximately 15% belongs to the top ten. Sequencing used peripheral blood, obtained 28 days after the second AZD1222 dose. These TCRs come from an adult who received the AZD1222 COVID-19 vaccine. The CDR3 runs from the conserved cysteine through the conserved F or W. D genes are given only for firm matches. A clone size is listed for some rows: how often the clone was seen (once, few, many), or a class if it is expanded.

V gene	D gene	J gene	clone size	CDR3 DNA	CDR3 protein
TRBV6-2/TRBV6-3	TRBD2	TRBJ2-3	-	TGTGCCAGCAGTTTCCGACTAGCGGGAGCAGATACGCAGTATTTT	CASSFRLAGADTQYF
TRBV14	-	TRBJ2-2	-	TGTGCCAGCAGCAAGACCGGGGAGCTGTTTTTT	CASSKTGELFF
TRBV7-9	-	TRBJ1-1	-	TGTGCCAGCAGCTTAGAGGGATTTGGGGTGGCTTTCTTT	CASSLEGFGVAFF
TRBV7-6	-	TRBJ1-1	-	TGTGCCGGGGGAGACGGGAACACTGAAGCTTTCTTT	CAGGDGNTEAFF
TRBV5-1	-	TRBJ1-1	-	TGCGCCAGCCGACCACTAGAGGGGAACACTGAAGCTTTCTTT	CASRPLEGNTEAFF
TRBV7-3	-	TRBJ2-3	-	TGTGCCAGCAGCTACGACTCCCTTGATACGCAGTATTTT	CASSYDSLDTQYF
TRBV4-1	TRBD1	TRBJ1-4	-	TGCGCCAGCAGCCAGACCGGGACAGGGGATTTTAATGAAAAACTGTTTTTT	CASSQTGTGDFNEKLFF
TRBV18	-	TRBJ2-5	once	TGTGCCAGCTCACCACGAGACAGGGAGGCCGAGACCCAGTACTTC	CASSPRDREAETQYF
TRBV6-5	TRBD1	TRBJ2-7	-	TGTGCCAGCACCTGGGACAGTCCCGAGCAGTACTTC	CASTWDSPEQYF
TRBV7-2	-	TRBJ2-7	-	TGTGCCAGCAGCTTAGCGTCCGGGACCGTAAAATCCTACGAGCAGTACTTC	CASSLASGTVKSYEQYF
TRBV3-1/TRBV3-2	TRBD2	TRBJ2-7	-	TGTGCCAGCAGCCAAGTCTCCCCTACTAGCGGTATATCCTACGAGCAGTACTTC	CASSQVSPTSGISYEQYF
TRBV19	-	TRBJ2-7	-	TGTGCCAGTAGTATAGGTACAGGGCGCTACGAGCAGTACTTC	CASSIGTGRYEQYF
TRBV9	-	TRBJ1-2	-	TGTGCCAGCAGCGTAGGTGAGGGTCCCTGGTACTATGGCTACACCTTC	CASSVGEGPWYYGYTF
TRBV3-1/TRBV3-2	TRBD2	TRBJ2-3	-	TGTGCCAGCAGCCTGGGACTAGCGGAAACAGATACGCAGTATTTT	CASSLGLAETDTQYF
TRBV30	-	TRBJ1-1	-	TGTGCCTGGAGTGTAGCATCCTCTGAAGCTTTCTTT	CAWSVASSEAFF
TRBV28	TRBD1	TRBJ1-1	-	TGTGCCAGCAGTTCTCGGACAGGGATCGCAATGGCTTTCTTT	CASSSRTGIAMAFF
TRBV9	TRBD1	TRBJ1-2	-	TGTGCCAGCAGCCCGCCGGGGACAGGCTATGGCTACACCTTC	CASSPPGTGYGYTF
TRBV5-4	TRBD1	TRBJ2-7	-	TGTGCCAGCAGCTGGGGGACAGGGGAGGGCGAGCAGTACTTC	CASSWGTGEGEQYF
TRBV20-1	-	TRBJ2-1	-	TGCAGTGCTAGAAGGGGCAATGAGCAGTTCTTC	CSARRGNEQFF
TRBV2	-	TRBJ1-2	-	TGTGCCAGCAGTGCCGGACGCAGCAATAACTATGGCTACACCTTC	CASSAGRSNNYGYTF
TRBV9	-	TRBJ2-3	-	TGTGCCAGCAGCTCACGGTCAGCAAGCACAGATACGCAGTATTTT	CASSSRSASTDTQYF
TRBV6-6	-	TRBJ1-1	-	TGTGCCAGCAGTCCCCCCCAGAACACTGAAGCTTTCTTT	CASSPPQNTEAFF
TRBV9	-	TRBJ1-4	few	TGTGCCAGCAGCGTAGGTTATCAGGGCAGTAATGAAAAACTGTTTTTT	CASSVGYQGSNEKLFF
TRBV7-8	TRBD1	TRBJ1-1	-	TGTGCCAGCAGCCCCTGGACAGGGATGAACACTGAAGCTTTCTTT	CASSPWTGMNTEAFF